A single sample is the source of the 19 T cell receptor beta chains below, sequenced in a study of graft-versus-host responses after intestinal transplantation. The assay was immunoSEQ multiplex PCR, and TCRdb's table has in-frame clones only and misses some. The table records about 43,000 clones, about 95% of them present only once. This specimen consisted of PBMCs, obtained around 330 days after intestinal transplant. Receptors originate from a human patient who received an intestinal transplant, so some T cells may come from the graft donor.

The CDR3 nucleotides read TGTGCCAGCAGTTACTTCGGGGTTGAGTCACCCCTCCACTTT. Translation gives CASSYFGVESPLHF. The rearrangement links TRBV6-6 to TRBJ1-6, with D uncertain. The CDR3 spans 14 residues. The germline gives CDR1 MNHNY, CDR2 SVGAGI (reference sequence). Trimming removed 1 base at V and 10 bases at J, with 11 bases between.

The chain has TRBV7-9 and TRBJ2-7, with TRBD2 as a possible D gene (5 bases). Between the trimmed V and J ends, which lost 3 bases and 7 bases, there was a span of 7 bases. The CDR3 length is 11 residues. Per the germline V gene, CDR1 is SEHNR and CDR2 is FQNEAQ (reference sequence). In DNA form, the CDR3 reads TGTGCCAGCAGCTTTACGGGGGAGCAGTACTTC. Its protein product is CASSFTGEQYF.

This chain joins TRBV6-1 and TRBJ2-3; unclear D gene. The germline V and J ends were trimmed by 2 bases and 0 bases, with 12 bases remaining between them. There are 16 residues in the CDR3. Germline loops: CDR1 MNHNS, CDR2 SASEGT. The CDR3 is CASSEPLRLSTDTQYF. CDR3 nucleotides: TGTGCCAGCAGTGAACCTCTAAGACTTAGCACAGATACGCAGTATTTT.

Here the CDR3 DNA reads TGTGCCAGCAGTTTAGCGGGCGCCTACGAGCAGTACTTC. Translating gives CASSLAGAYEQYF. This rearrangement joins TRBV6-1 to TRBJ2-7, with TRBD2 identical over 7 bases. J lost 2 bases, V lost 5 bases, and 3 bases had no gene match. There are 13 residues in the CDR3. Per germline, CDR1 MNHNS and CDR2 SASEGT.

The chain is built from TRBV19 and TRBJ1-2, with TRBD1 matching 7 bases. This CDR3 spans 15 amino acids. Trimming took 5 bases from V and 4 from J; bases not matched to a gene: 10. Germline CDR1 reads LNHDA; CDR2 reads SQIVND (reference sequence). Here the CDR3 DNA reads TGTGCCAGTAGTCTCGTTACAGGGGCGCTCTATGGCTACACCTTC. Translated: CASSLVTGALYGYTF.

This clone was observed once. The V and J genes are TRBV6-5 and TRBJ1-6, with D perhaps matching TRBD1 (5 bases). In germline, CDR1 is MNHEY, CDR2 SVGAGI. This CDR3 is 15 amino acids long. The ends were cut back, 3 bases at V and 9 bases at J, with 15 bases in the middle. CDR3 nucleotides: TGTGCCAGCAGTTATTCACAGGATACAGGTTCACCCCTCCACTTT. It encodes CASSYSQDTGSPLHF.

This rearrangement joins TRBV2 to TRBJ2-3; 7 nucleotides line up with TRBD1. The CDR3 spans 17 residues. CDR1 is SNHLY, CDR2 FYNNEI, per germline. With V trimmed by 6 bases and J by 1 base, 13 bases remained unmatched. The DNA for the CDR3 is TGTGCCAGCAGGATTGACAGGGACGCATGGGGCACAGATACGCAGTATTTT. Amino acid sequence: CASRIDRDAWGTDTQYF.

The chain recombines TRBV27 with TRBJ1-5, with a tentative D call TRBD1 (5 bases). The germline V and J ends were trimmed by 5 bases and 3 bases, with 11 bases remaining between them. CDR1 and CDR2 (germline): MNHEY, SMNVEV (reference sequence). The CDR3 extends over 14 amino acids. The CDR3 region has the DNA TGTGCCAGCAGTACGCGACAGACCAATCAGCCCCAGCATTTT. This sequence encodes CASSTRQTNQPQHF.

For the CDR3, the DNA is TGTGCCAGCAGTTACGGAACTACCTACGAGCAGTACTTC. Encoded protein: CASSYGTTYEQYF. This chain uses TRBV6-6 with TRBJ2-7; D call uncertain. Trimming stripped 2 bases from V and 2 bases from J, with 7 bases between. Germline V lookup: CDR1 MNHNY, CDR2 SVGAGI (reference sequence). The CDR3 extends over 13 amino acids.

J is TRBJ2-1 and V is TRBV11-3; 10 bases are shared with TRBD2. The CDR3 spans 16 residues. Germline CDR1 SGHNT, CDR2 YENEEA. After removal of 5 bases from V and 8 bases from J, the junction contained 12 bases not matched to a gene. The CDR3: CASSEKSGRAADEQFF. The CDR3 nucleotides are TGTGCCAGCAGCGAGAAAAGCGGGAGGGCCGCGGATGAGCAGTTCTTC. The full variable domain, its missing parts supplied by reference TRBV11-3 and TRBJ2-1, is EAGVVQSPRYKIIEKKQPVAFWCNPISGHNTLYWYLQNLGQGPELLIRYENEEAVDDSQLPKDRFSAERLKGVDSTLKIQPAELGDSAVYLCASSEKSGRAADEQFFGPGTRLTVL.

J is TRBJ2-4 and V is TRBV14; the match to TRBD1 covers 7 bases. CDR3 size: 14 residues. CDR1 SGHDN and CDR2 FVKESK come from the germline V gene. J gave up 8 bases and V 1 base, and 5 bases lay outside the gene matches. The CDR3 spells CASSQGQGWDIQYF. DNA for the CDR3: TGTGCCAGCAGCCAAGGACAGGGTTGGGACATTCAGTACTTC.

The chain is built from TRBV6-6 and TRBJ1-2; no definite D call. V dropped 6 bases and J dropped 6 bases, with 11 bases sitting between them. CDR1 and CDR2 (germline): MNHNY, SVGAGI (reference sequence). The CDR3 runs to 12 residues. The CDR3 DNA reads as TGTGCCAGCAGCCGCGGCGGAGATGGCTACACCTTC. Translating gives CASSRGGDGYTF.

The CDR3 nucleotides are TGTGCCAGCAGTTACGTGGATCAGCCCCAGCATTTT. Translation gives CASSYVDQPQHF. The chain employs TRBV6-5 and TRBJ1-5; D is undetermined. Germline CDR1 MNHEY, CDR2 SVGAGI. Trimming took off 2 bases at V and 5 bases at J, with 4 bases between the two ends. CDR3 size: 12 residues.

This chain joins TRBV29-1 and TRBJ2-5; D is ambiguous. V lost 4 bases and J 4 bases, leaving 10 bases between the germline ends. Per the germline V gene, CDR1 is SQVTM and CDR2 is ANQGSEA. This CDR3 spans 12 amino acids. Written as DNA, the CDR3 is TGCAGCGTTGGACCCGAGCCAGAGACCCAGTACTTC. It yields the protein CSVGPEPETQYF.

The V call is TRBV6-6, the J call TRBJ1-1, with D hard to call. CDR3 length: 10 residues. Trimming removed 6 bases from V and 3 bases from J, with 2 bases in between. Germline values: CDR1 MNHNY, CDR2 SVGAGI (reference sequence). DNA of the CDR3: TGTGCCAGCAGCGACACTGAAGCTTTCTTT. Its translation is CASSDTEAFF.

This chain uses TRBV5-1 with TRBJ1-5, with D unclear. The CDR3 runs to 15 residues. The ends were cut back, 0 bases at V and 0 bases at J, with 7 bases in the middle. The V gene's germline CDR1 is SGHRS and CDR2 YFSETQ. The CDR3 sequence is CASSLEGYSNQPQHF. In DNA, the CDR3 is TGCGCCAGCAGCTTGGAAGGATATAGCAATCAGCCCCAGCATTTT.

The chain uses TRBV7-3 and TRBJ2-2; 7 bases align to TRBD2. CDR1 is SGHTA and CDR2 is FQGTGA in the germline V gene. There are 14 residues in the CDR3. V lost 4 bases and J lost 2; bases outside the gene matches: 1. The CDR3: CASSSSGNTGELFF. The CDR3 region has the DNA TGTGCCAGCAGCTCTAGCGGTAACACCGGGGAGCTGTTTTTT.

The chain combines TRBV5-4 with TRBJ1-6; D ambiguous. V lost 2 bases and J lost 7, with 16 bases in between. Per germline, CDR1 SGHNT and CDR2 YYREEE (reference sequence). The CDR3 consists of 16 residues. CDR3: CASSFNPRAENSPLHF. Written as DNA, the CDR3 is TGTGCCAGCAGCTTCAATCCGCGGGCAGAAAATTCACCCCTCCACTTT.

The J gene is TRBJ1-1, the V gene TRBV6-1; a possible D gene is TRBD1 (6 bases). Trimming stripped 6 bases from V and 4 bases from J, with 15 bases between. The germline CDR1 and CDR2 sequences are MNHNS and SASEGT. The CDR3 length is 14 residues. CDR3 bases: TGTGCCAGCAGGTCGCCCGGGACAATCACTGAAGCTTTCTTT. It yields the protein CASRSPGTITEAFF.